The clone carrying this T cell receptor (beta chain) was counted once. TCRdb re-called the 5' RACE reads through MiXCR, storing one row per CDR3 protein. Altogether 65,000 to 90,000 distinct CDR3 sequences are present, about 14% being singletons, with the ten largest covering approximately 23%. The V and J ends lost 6 bases and 1 base respectively, with 11 bases between them. This CDR3 region has 14 residues. Germline lookup yields CDR1 LNHDA and CDR2 SQIVND (reference sequence). This sample is drawn from a study of T cells after yellow fever vaccination. Study-wide points: In post-booster samples, most primary-vaccination clones reappeared (approximately 97% CD4, approximately 91% CD8). Overall, a small share of clonotypes was seen in both CD4 and CD8 compartments. FACS-sorted repertoires could contain abundant clonotypes contaminating from the bulk population.

V gene TRBV19 combines with J gene TRBJ2-3; D might be TRBD2 (5 bases). The source was CD8+ T cells not binding an NS4B(214-222) dextramer, sorted from PBMCs, collected around 3 weeks after the first yellow fever vaccination. This TCR was sampled from a man aged 18 to 30 who received the YFV17D yellow fever vaccine. CDR3 in DNA: TGTGCCAGTAGCCCGGTGGGAGGCACAGATACGCAGTATTTT. It encodes CASSPVGGTDTQYF. The whole variable domain, remainder taken from reference TRBV19 and TRBJ2-3, is DGGITQSPKYLFRKEGQNVTLSCEQNLNHDAMYWYRQDPGQGLRLIYYSQIVNDFQKGDIAEGYSVSREKKESFPLTVTSAQKNPTAFYLCASSPVGGTDTQYFGPGTRLTVL.